The rows below give T cell receptor beta chains drawn from one sample of a study of blood T cells in healthy people across ages. TCRdb reprocessed the 5' RACE reads via MiXCR and lists one record per CDR3 protein. The sample has about 970,000 distinct CDR3 sequences, 45% to 60% seen once; the top ten hold roughly a fifth. The sequenced material came from blood. The receptors were gathered from an older woman in good health. CDR3s include the opening cysteine and the closing phenylalanine or tryptophan. The order of the fields is V gene, D gene, clone size, J gene, CDR3 protein, CDR3 DNA. D genes are given only for firm matches. For some rows the clone size is stated as once, few or many, or as a class when expanded; others skip it.

TRBV27	TRBD1	.	TRBJ2-1	CASSPLRTGVNEQFF	TGTGCCAGCAGTCCCCTTCGGACAGGGGTCAATGAGCAGTTCTTC
TRBV20-1	.	.	TRBJ1-2	CSAGGETQYGYTF	TGCAGTGCGGGGGGGGAGACACAGTATGGCTACACCTTC
TRBV5-1	.	.	TRBJ2-5	CASSLRGQEIQETQYF	TGCGCCAGCAGCTTGAGAGGCCAAGAAATTCAAGAGACCCAGTACTTC
TRBV20-1	.	.	TRBJ2-7	CSARGGSSFHYEQYF	TGCAGTGCTAGGGGTGGTAGTTCCTTCCACTACGAGCAGTACTTC
TRBV15	TRBD2	.	TRBJ2-7	CATSRERLAKYPGGAYEQYF	TGTGCCACCAGCAGAGAAAGACTAGCGAAATATCCCGGGGGGGCCTACGAGCAGTACTTC
TRBV10-2	TRBD2	.	TRBJ2-7	CASRGGGLAGYSYGQYF	TGCGCCAGCAGGGGGGGCGGACTAGCGGGTTATTCCTACGGGCAGTACTTC
TRBV12-3/TRBV12-4	.	few	TRBJ2-2	CASSSFRDTGELFF	TGTGCCAGCAGTTCTTTCAGGGACACCGGGGAGCTGTTTTTT
TRBV28	.	.	TRBJ2-5	CASSGGGGLETQYF	TGTGCCAGCAGTGGCGGAGGTGGATTAGAGACCCAGTACTTC
TRBV3-1	.	.	TRBJ2-7	CASSQDRRSARGVAVYEQYF	TGTGCCAGCAGCCAAGATCGAAGATCGGCCCGTGGGGTAGCTGTCTACGAGCAGTACTTC
TRBV11-2	.	.	TRBJ2-7	CASSSHLTGGSLAYEQYF	TGTGCCAGCAGCTCTCACTTGACAGGCGGGAGCCTCGCTTACGAGCAGTACTTC
TRBV4-3	.	few	TRBJ2-1	CASSQDPSKHNEQFF	TGCGCCAGCAGCCAAGATCCCTCCAAACACAATGAGCAGTTCTTC
TRBV27	.	.	TRBJ2-7	CASRDSPNPSYEQYF	TGTGCCAGCAGAGACAGCCCAAACCCTTCCTACGAGCAGTACTTC
TRBV3-1	.	.	TRBJ2-4	CASSQDRWGAKNIQYF	TGTGCCAGCAGCCAAGATCGTTGGGGAGCCAAAAACATTCAGTACTTC
TRBV20-1	TRBD1	.	TRBJ1-1	CSAHGQGNTEAFF	TGCAGTGCCCATGGACAGGGCAACACTGAAGCTTTCTTT
TRBV20-1	.	.	TRBJ2-7	CSASTGSSYEQYF	TGCAGTGCTTCTACAGGGAGCTCCTACGAGCAGTACTTC
TRBV27	.	few	TRBJ1-6	CASRQWSSYNSPLHF	TGTGCCAGCAGACAGTGGAGCTCCTATAATTCACCCCTCCACTTT
TRBV14	.	.	TRBJ1-4	CASSQEWIREGPTNEKLFF	TGTGCCAGCAGCCAAGAATGGATAAGGGAAGGGCCAACTAATGAAAAACTGTTTTTT
TRBV19	TRBD2	.	TRBJ2-7	CASRYSGNSYEQYF	TGTGCCAGTAGATATAGCGGGAACTCCTACGAGCAGTACTTC
TRBV5-1	.	.	TRBJ2-6	CASSLLSSGANVLTF	TGTGCCAGCAGCCTGCTAAGCTCTGGGGCCAACGTCCTGACTTTC